Detailed here is one T cell receptor (beta chain). These data belong to a study of blood T cell repertoires in COVID-19. The CDR3 is 13 amino acids. The germline CDR1 and CDR2 sequences are SQVTM and ANQGSEA. Between the trimmed V and J ends, which lost 3 bases and 5 bases, there was a span of 14 bases. The method was immunoSEQ multiplex PCR; TCRdb's version includes in-frame clones alone and lacks a portion of them. The sample has about 89,000 clones, around 89% seen once. This TCR was sampled from a man aged 55 to 70 with acute or convalescent COVID-19. The sequenced sample consisted of peripheral blood. The V and J genes are TRBV29-1 and TRBJ2-7, with a possible D match to TRBD1 (5 bases). In DNA form, the CDR3 reads TGCAGCGTTGACGAGACAGATGGAGACGAGCAGTACTTC. Encoded protein: CSVDETDGDEQYF.